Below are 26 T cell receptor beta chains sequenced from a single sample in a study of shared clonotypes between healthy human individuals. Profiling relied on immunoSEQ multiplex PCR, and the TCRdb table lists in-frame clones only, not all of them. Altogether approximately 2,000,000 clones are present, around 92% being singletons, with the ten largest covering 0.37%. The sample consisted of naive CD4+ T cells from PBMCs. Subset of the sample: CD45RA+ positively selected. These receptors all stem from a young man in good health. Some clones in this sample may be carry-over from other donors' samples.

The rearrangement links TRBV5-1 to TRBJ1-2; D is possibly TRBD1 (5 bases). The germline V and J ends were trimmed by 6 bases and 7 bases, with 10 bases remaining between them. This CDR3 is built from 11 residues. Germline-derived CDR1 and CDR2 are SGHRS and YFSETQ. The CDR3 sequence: CASTAGFGYTF. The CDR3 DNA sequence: TGCGCCAGCACAGCAGGGTTTGGCTACACCTTC.

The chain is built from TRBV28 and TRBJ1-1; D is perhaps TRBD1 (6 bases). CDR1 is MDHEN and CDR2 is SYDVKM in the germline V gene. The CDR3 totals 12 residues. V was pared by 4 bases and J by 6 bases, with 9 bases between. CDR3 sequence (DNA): TGTGCCAGCAGTTACTCAGGGGCTGAAGCTTTCTTT. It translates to CASSYSGAEAFF.

The CDR3 region has the DNA TGTGCCAGCAGTGAACCACGGCGGGTCAACTACGAGCAGTACTTC. Residues: CASSEPRRVNYEQYF. The chain combines TRBV6-1 with TRBJ2-7, with D maybe TRBD2 (5 bases). Germline CDR1 is MNHNS and CDR2 is SASEGT. The CDR3 is 15 residues long. Trimming stripped 2 bases from V and 3 bases from J, with 14 bases between.

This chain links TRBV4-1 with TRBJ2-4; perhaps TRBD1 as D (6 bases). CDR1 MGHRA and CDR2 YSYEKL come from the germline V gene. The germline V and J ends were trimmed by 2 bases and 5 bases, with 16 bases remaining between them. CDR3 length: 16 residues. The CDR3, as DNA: TGCGCCAGCAGCCAACACGTCCTACGACAGGAAAACATTCAGTACTTC. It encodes CASSQHVLRQENIQYF.

DNA of the CDR3: TGCGCCAGCAGCCACTCAGGGGGCACTGAAGCTTTCTTT. Protein product: CASSHSGGTEAFF. The genes are TRBV10-2 and TRBJ1-1; 7 nucleotides line up with TRBD1. The germline V gene has CDR1 WSHSY and CDR2 SAAADI. The CDR3 runs 13 residues. The J segment lost 4 bases and the V segment lost 6 bases, leaving 5 bases of the junction unmatched.

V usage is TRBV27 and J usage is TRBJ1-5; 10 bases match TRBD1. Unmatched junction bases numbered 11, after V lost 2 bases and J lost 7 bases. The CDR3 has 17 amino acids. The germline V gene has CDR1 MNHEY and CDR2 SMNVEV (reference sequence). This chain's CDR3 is CASSLIKRDRGWQPQHF. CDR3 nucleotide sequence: TGTGCCAGCAGTTTAATTAAACGGGACAGGGGATGGCAGCCCCAGCATTTT.

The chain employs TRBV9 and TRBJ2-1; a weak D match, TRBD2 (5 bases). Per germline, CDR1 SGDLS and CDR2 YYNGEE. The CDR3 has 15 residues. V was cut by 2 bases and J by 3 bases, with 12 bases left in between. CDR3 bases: TGTGCCAGCAGCGTTTCTAGCCTGCACTACAATGAGCAGTTCTTC. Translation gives CASSVSSLHYNEQFF.

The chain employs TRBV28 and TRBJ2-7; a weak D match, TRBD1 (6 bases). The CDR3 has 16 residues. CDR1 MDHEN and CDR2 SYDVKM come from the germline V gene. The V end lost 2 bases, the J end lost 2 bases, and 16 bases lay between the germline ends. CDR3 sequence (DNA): TGTGCCAGCAGTTTAAAATTGTGGGGGCTTCCCTACGAGCAGTACTTC. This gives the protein CASSLKLWGLPYEQYF.

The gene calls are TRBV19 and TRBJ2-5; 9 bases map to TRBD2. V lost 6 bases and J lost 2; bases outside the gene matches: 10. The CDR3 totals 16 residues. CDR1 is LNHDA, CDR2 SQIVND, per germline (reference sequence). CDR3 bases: TGTGCCAGTAGCCCTACCAGCGGGAGGTGGCAAGAGACCCAGTACTTC. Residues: CASSPTSGRWQETQYF.

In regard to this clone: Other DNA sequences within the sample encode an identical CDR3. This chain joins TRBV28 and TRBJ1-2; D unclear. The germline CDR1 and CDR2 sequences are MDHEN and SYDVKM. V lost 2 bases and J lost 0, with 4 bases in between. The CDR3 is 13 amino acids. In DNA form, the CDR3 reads TGTGCCAGCAGTTTAGATACTAACTATGGCTACACCTTC. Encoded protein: CASSLDTNYGYTF.

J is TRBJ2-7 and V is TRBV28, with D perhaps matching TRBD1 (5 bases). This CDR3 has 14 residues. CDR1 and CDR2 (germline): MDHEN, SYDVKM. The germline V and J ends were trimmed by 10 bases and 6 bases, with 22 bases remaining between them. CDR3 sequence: CATSSPGSRREQYF. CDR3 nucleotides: TGTGCCACCTCCAGTCCAGGGTCGCGTCGCGAGCAGTACTTC.

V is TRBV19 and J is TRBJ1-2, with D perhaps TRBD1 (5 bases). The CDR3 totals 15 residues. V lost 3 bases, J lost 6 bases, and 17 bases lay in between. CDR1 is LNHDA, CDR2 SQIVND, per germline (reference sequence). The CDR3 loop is CASSMGRTPFDGYTF. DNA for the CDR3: TGTGCCAGTAGTATGGGTCGGACACCTTTTGATGGCTACACCTTC.

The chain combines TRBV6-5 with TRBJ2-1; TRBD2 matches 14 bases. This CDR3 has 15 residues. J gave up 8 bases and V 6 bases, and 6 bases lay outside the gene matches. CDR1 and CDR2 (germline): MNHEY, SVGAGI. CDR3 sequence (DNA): TGTGCCAGCAGCCTGGGACTAGCGGGAGTGGATGAGCAGTTCTTC. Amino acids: CASSLGLAGVDEQFF.

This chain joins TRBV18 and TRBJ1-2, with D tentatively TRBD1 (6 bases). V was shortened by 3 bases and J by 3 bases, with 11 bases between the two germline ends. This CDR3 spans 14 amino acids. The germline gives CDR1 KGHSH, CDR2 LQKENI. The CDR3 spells CASSPGQKDYGYTF. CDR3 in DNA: TGTGCCAGCTCACCGGGACAAAAAGACTATGGCTACACCTTC. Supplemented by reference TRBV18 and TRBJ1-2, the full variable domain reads NAGVMQNPRHLVRRRGQEARLRCSPMKGHSHVYWYRQLPEEGLKFMVYLQKENIIDESGMPKERFSAEFPKEGPSILRIQQVVRGDSAAYFCASSPGQKDYGYTFGSGTRLTVV.

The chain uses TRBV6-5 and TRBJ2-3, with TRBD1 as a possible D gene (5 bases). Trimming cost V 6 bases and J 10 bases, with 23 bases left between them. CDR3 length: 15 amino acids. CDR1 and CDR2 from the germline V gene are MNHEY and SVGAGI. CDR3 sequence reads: CASSPRDPRRGSQYF. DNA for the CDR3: TGTGCCAGCAGCCCCAGGGATCCAAGGAGAGGTTCGCAGTATTTT.

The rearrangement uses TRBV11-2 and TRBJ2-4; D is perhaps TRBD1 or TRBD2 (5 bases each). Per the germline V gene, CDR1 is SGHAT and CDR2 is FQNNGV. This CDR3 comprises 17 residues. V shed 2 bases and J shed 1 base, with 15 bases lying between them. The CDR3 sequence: CASSLSRARGAKNIQYF. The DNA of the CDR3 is TGTGCCAGCAGCTTATCGAGGGCTAGGGGCGCCAAAAACATTCAGTACTTC. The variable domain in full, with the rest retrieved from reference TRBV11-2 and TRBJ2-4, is EAGVAQSPRYKIIEKRQSVAFWCNPISGHATLYWYQQILGQGPKLLIQFQNNGVVDDSQLPKDRFSAERLKGVDSTLKIQPAKLEDSAVYLCASSLSRARGAKNIQYFGAGTRLSVL.

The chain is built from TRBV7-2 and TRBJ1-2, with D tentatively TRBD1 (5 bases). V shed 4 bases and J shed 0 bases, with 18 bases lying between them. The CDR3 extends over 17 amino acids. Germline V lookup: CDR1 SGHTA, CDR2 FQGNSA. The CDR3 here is CASSSWDRGKTNYGYTF. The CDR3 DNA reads TGTGCCAGCAGCTCCTGGGACCGAGGGAAAACTAACTATGGCTACACCTTC.

The CDR3: CASSTGGHGNTIYF. In DNA form, the CDR3 reads TGTGCCAGCAGTACGGGGGGCCATGGAAACACCATATATTTT. The J gene is TRBJ1-3, the V gene TRBV27; possibly TRBD1 for D (6 bases). Per the germline V gene, CDR1 is MNHEY and CDR2 is SMNVEV (reference sequence). The CDR3 consists of 14 residues. Trimming shortened V by 5 bases and J by 3 bases, and 11 bases separated the two germline ends.

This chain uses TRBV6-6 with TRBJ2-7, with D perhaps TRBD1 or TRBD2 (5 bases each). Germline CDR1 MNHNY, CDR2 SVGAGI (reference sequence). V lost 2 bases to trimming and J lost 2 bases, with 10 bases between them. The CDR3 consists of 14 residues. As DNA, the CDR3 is TGTGCCAGCAGTTACCGGGACGGAACCTACGAGCAGTACTTC. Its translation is CASSYRDGTYEQYF.

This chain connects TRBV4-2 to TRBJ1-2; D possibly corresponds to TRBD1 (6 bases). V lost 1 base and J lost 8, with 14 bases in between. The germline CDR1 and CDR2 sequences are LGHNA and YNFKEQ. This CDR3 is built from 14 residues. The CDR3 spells CASSQVAGEGGYTF. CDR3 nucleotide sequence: TGTGCCAGCAGCCAAGTAGCAGGGGAAGGAGGCTACACCTTC.

The CDR3 region has the DNA TGTGCCAGCAGCCTTCGACAGGGTTTGGGGGACACTGAAGCTTTCTTT. It is translated as CASSLRQGLGDTEAFF. The chain links TRBV7-9 to TRBJ1-1; 7 bases agree with TRBD1. Looked up from germline, CDR1 is SEHNR and CDR2 is FQNEAQ (reference sequence). Trimming removed 5 bases from V and 3 bases from J; junction bases left unmatched: 12. This CDR3 contains 16 residues.

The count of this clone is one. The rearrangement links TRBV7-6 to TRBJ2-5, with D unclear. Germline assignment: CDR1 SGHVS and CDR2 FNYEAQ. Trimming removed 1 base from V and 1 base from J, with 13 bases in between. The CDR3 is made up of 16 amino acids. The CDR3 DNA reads TGTGCCAGCAGCTTAGGGGCGGTAGGGCCCCAAGAGACCCAGTACTTC. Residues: CASSLGAVGPQETQYF.

For the CDR3, the DNA is TGTGCCAGCAGCAACACCGGGACTAGCGTCAATGAGCAGTACTTC. Its protein product is CASSNTGTSVNEQYF. The rearrangement uses TRBV9 and TRBJ2-7, with TRBD2 identical over 10 bases. The CDR3 sequence is 15 residues long. The germline V gene has CDR1 SGDLS and CDR2 YYNGEE. V lost 4 bases, J lost 7 bases, and 11 bases stayed unmatched.

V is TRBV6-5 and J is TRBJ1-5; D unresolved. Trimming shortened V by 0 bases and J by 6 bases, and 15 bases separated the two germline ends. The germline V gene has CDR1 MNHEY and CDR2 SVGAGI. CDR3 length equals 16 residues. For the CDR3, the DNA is TGTGCCAGCAGTTACTCGACTCCGGGAGTAGGTCAGCCCCAGCATTTT. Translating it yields CASSYSTPGVGQPQHF.

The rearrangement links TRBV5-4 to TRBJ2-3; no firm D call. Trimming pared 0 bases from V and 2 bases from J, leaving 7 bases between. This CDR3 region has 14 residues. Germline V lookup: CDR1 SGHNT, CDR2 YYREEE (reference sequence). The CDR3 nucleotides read TGTGCCAGCAGCTTGGTGGGTGTCACAGATACGCAGTATTTT. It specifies CASSLVGVTDTQYF.

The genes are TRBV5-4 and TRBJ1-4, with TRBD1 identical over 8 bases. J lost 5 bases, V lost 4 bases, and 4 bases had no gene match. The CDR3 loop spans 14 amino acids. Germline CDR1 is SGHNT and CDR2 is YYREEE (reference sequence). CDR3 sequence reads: CASSPDRVNEKLFF. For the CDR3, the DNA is TGTGCCAGCAGCCCGGACAGGGTAAATGAAAAACTGTTTTTT.